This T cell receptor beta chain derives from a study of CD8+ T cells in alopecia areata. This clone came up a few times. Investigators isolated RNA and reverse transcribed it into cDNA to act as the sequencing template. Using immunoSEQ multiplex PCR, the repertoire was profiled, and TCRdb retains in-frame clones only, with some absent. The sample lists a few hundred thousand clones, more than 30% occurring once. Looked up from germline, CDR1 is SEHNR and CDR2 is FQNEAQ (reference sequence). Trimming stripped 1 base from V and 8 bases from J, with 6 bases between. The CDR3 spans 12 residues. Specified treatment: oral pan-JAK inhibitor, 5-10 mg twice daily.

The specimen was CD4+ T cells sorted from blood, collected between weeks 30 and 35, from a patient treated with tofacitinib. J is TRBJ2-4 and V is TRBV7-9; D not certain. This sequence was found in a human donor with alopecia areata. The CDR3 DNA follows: TGTGCCAGCAGCTTAGAGTCGGACATTCAGTACTTC. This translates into CASSLESDIQYF.